The following is a T cell receptor (beta chain) sequence with its context. Its antigen is not known. Germline CDR1 SGHVS, CDR2 FQNEAQ. The trim removed 2 bases at V and 4 bases at J, leaving 8 bases unmatched. The CDR3 covers 16 residues. These data come from a study of T cell responses to AZD1222 COVID-19 vaccine. In the study overall: The study pooled second doses at about 4 or about 12 weeks.

Whole-study findings and limits: Nearly half of the spike-specific TCRs reportedly recognize variant regions that carry no mutations. Spike-spanning, vaccine-associated CD4 TCRs were dominant at 160-218 and 743-854. In a largely white British group with more females than males, clonal diversity was possibly underestimated.

Produced via immunoSEQ multiplex PCR; TCRdb's table is partial and in-frame only. The table records 130,000 to 150,000 clones, 92% of them present only once. Sample: peripheral blood, taken on day 0 of AZD1222 vaccination. The rearrangement uses TRBV7-8 and TRBJ1-5; 7 nucleotides match TRBD1. The receptor comes from an adult in good health. CDR3 loop: CASSLLGGQYNQPQHF. DNA for the CDR3: TGTGCCAGCAGCTTATTAGGGGGACAGTATAATCAGCCCCAGCATTTT.